This TCR beta chain was obtained from a study of blood T cell repertoires in COVID-19. Study-level background: The samples span acute and convalescent COVID-19 from the United States, Italy and Spain.

V trimming: 4 bases; J trimming: 1 base; junction bases outside the gene matches: 4. Per germline, CDR1 SGDLS and CDR2 YYNGEE. The CDR3 is made up of 14 amino acids. Clones were read by immunoSEQ multiplex PCR, and TCRdb kept only the in-frame ones, dropping some. The sample shows 190,000 or so clones, 89% of them seen only once. This clone was seen just once. The chain recombines TRBV9 with TRBJ2-7; 8 bases are shared with TRBD2. The clonotype comes from a woman aged 18-30 years who had recovered from COVID-19. Sequences were obtained from PBMCs or T cells enriched from blood (not recorded which). The CDR3 sequence is CASSISGNSYEQYF. The CDR3 DNA follows: TGTGCCAGCAGCATTAGCGGGAATTCCTACGAGCAGTACTTC.